The source of this TCR beta chain is a study of blood T cell repertoires in COVID-19. On the study more broadly: From T cells, B-cell-depleted T cells, or PBMCs came the material, which was cDNA or gDNA.

Original processing methods: Researchers report that nucleated cell counts were estimated from reference gene primer amplification. Libraries were prepared by immunoSEQ multiplex PCR; TCRdb keeps only in-frame clonotypes and omits some of them. V, J and clone size are taken as reported in that table, and D and trimming were inferred from the DNA itself. The sample has roughly 73,000 clones; 81% are singletons. CDR1 is MNHEY, CDR2 SVGEGT, per germline. Trimming cost V 4 bases and J 8 bases, with 11 bases left between them. The CDR3 has 12 residues. V is TRBV6-2 or TRBV6-3 and J is TRBJ1-2, with D perhaps matching TRBD1 (5 bases). Material: peripheral blood. The TCR was taken from an older woman with acute or convalescent COVID-19. The CDR3 loop reads CASSSGIWGYTF. As DNA, the CDR3 is TGTGCCAGCAGTTCAGGGATTTGGGGCTACACCTTC.